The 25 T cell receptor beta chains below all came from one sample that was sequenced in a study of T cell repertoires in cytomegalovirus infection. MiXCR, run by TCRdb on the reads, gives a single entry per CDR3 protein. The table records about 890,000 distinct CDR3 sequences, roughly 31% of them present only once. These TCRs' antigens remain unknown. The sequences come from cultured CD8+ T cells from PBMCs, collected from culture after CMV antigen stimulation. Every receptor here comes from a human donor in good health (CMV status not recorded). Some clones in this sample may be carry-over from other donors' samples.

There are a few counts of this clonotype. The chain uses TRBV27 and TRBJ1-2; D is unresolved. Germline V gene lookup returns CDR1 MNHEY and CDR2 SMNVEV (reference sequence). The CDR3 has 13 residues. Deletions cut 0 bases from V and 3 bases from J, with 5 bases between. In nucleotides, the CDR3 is TGTGCCAGCAGTTTATCCCAATACTATGGCTACACCTTC. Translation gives CASSLSQYYGYTF.

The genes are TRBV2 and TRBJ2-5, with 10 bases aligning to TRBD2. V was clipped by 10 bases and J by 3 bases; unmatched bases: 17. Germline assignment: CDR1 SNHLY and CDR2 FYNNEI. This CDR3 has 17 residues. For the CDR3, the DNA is TGTGCCACACTAAGCGGGGGGGCAAAGGCGGCAGAAGAGACCCAGTACTTC. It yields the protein CATLSGGAKAAEETQYF.

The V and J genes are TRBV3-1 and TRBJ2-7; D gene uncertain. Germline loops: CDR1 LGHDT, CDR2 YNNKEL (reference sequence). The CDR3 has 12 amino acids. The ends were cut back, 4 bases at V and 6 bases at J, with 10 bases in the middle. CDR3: CASSPNEGEQYF. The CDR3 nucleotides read TGTGCCAGCAGCCCCAATGAAGGCGAGCAGTACTTC.

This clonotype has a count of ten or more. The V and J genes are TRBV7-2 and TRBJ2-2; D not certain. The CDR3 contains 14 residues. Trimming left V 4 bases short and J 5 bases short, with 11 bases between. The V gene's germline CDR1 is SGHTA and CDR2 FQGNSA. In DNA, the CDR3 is TGTGCCAGCAGCTCAGATACCGGGACCGGGGAGCTGTTTTTT. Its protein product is CASSSDTGTGELFF.

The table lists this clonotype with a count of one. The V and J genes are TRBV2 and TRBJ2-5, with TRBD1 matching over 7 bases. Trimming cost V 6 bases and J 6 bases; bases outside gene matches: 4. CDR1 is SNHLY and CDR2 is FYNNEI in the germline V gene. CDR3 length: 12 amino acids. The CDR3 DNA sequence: TGTGCCAGCAGAACAGGGGCGAAGACCCAGTACTTC. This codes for CASRTGAKTQYF. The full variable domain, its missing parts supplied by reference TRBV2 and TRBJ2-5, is EPEVTQTPSHQVTQMGQEVILRCVPISNHLYFYWYRQILGQKVEFLVSFYNNEISEKSEIFDDQFSVERPDGSNFTLKIRSTKLEDSAMYFCASRTGAKTQYFGPGTRLLVL.

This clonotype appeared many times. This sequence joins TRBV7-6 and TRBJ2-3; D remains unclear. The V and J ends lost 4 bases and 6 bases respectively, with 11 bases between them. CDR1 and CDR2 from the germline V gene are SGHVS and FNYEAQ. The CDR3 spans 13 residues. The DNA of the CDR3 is TGTGCCAGCAGCTCTTTCCCTGGGGATACGCAGTATTTT. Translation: CASSSFPGDTQYF.

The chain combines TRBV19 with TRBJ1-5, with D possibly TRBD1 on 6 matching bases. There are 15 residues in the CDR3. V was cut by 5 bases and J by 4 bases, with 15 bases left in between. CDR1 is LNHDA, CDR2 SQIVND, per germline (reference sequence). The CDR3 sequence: CASSLYGQTNQPQHF. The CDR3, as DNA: TGTGCCAGTAGTTTATACGGACAGACTAATCAGCCCCAGCATTTT.

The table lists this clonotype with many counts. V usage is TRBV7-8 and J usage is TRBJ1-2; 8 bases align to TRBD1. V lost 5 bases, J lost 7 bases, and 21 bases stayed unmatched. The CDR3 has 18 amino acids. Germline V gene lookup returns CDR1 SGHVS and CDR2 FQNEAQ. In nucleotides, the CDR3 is TGTGCCAGCAGCATCCTGACAGGGGAAAATCAAAGGAGCGGTGGCTACACCTTC. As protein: CASSILTGENQRSGGYTF.

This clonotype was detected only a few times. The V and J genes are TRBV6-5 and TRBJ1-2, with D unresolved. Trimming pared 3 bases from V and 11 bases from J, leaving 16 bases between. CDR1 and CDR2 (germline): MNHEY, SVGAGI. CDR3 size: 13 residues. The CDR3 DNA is TGTGCCAGCAGTTATCAGGAAACGAGCCCTTACACCTTC. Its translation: CASSYQETSPYTF.

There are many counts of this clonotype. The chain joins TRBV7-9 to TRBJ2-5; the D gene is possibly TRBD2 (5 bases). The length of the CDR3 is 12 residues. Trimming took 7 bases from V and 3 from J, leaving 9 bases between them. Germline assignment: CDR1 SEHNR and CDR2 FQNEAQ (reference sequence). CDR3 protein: CASTPGKETQYF. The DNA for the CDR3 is TGTGCCAGCACCCCGGGAAAAGAGACCCAGTACTTC.

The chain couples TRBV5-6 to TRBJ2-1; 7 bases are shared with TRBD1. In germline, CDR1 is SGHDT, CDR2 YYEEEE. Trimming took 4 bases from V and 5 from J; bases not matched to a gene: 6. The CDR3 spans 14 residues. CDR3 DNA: TGTGCCAGCAGCCTTAAGGGGACAGACAATGAGCAGTTCTTC. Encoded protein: CASSLKGTDNEQFF.

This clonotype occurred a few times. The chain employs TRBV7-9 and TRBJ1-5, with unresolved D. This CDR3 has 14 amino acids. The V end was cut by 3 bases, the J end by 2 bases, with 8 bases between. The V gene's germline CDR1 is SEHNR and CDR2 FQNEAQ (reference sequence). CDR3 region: CASSFDTRNQPQHF. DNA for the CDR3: TGTGCCAGCAGCTTCGACACCCGCAATCAGCCCCAGCATTTT. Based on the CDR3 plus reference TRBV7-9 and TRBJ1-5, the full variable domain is DTGVSQNPRHKITKRGQNVTFRCDPISEHNRLYWYRQTLGQGPEFLTYFQNEAQLEKSRLLSDRFSAERPKGSFSTLEIQRTEQGDSAMYLCASSFDTRNQPQHFGDGTRLSIL.

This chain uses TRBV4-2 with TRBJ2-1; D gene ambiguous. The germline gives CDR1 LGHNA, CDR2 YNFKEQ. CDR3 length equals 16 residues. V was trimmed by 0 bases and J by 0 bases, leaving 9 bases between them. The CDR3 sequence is CASSQEGPSSYNEQFF. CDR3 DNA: TGTGCCAGCAGCCAAGAAGGTCCAAGCTCCTACAATGAGCAGTTCTTC.

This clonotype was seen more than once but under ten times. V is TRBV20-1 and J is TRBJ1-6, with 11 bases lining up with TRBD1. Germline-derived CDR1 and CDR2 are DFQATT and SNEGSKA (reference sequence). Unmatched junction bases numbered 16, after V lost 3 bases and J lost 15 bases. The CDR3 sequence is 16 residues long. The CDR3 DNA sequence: TGCAGTGCTAGGCCCGGGACAGGGGGTCTCCGGGGGAACCTCCACTTT. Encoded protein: CSARPGTGGLRGNLHF.

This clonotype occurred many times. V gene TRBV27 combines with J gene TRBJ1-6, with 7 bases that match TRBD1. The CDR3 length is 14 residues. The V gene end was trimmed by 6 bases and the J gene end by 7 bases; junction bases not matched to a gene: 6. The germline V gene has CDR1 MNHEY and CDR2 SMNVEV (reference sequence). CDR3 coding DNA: TGTGCCAGCAGCTTCGGGACAGAGAATTCACCCCTCCACTTT. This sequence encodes CASSFGTENSPLHF.

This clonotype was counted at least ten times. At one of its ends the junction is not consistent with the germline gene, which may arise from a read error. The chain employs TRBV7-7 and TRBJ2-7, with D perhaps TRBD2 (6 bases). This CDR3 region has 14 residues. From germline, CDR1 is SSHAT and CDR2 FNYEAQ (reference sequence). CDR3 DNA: TGTGCTAGCAGCCCACTACCGGGGGTGGACGAGCAGTACTTC. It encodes CASSPLPGVDEQYF.

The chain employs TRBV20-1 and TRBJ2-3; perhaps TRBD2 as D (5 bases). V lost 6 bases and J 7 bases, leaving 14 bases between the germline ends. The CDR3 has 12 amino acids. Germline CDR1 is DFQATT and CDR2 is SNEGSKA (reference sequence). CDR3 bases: TGCAGTGCGAAAGCAGAGGGCTATACGCAGTATTTT. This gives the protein CSAKAEGYTQYF.

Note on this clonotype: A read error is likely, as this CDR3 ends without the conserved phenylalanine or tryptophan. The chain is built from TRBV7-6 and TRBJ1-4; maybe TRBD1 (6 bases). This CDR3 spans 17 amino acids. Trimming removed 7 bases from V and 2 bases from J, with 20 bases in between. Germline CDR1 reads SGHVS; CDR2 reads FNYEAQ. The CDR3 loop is CASTPGGGLWTNEKLFS. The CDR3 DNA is TGTGCCAGCACCCCCGGCGGGGGGCTCTGGACTAATGAAAAACTGTTTTCT.

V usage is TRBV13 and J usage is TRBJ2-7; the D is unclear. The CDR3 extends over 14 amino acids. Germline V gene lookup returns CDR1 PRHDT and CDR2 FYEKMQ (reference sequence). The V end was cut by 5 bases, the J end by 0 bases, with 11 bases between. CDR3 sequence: CASSDLTDSYEQYF. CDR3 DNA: TGTGCCAGCAGCGACCTGACGGACTCCTACGAGCAGTACTTC. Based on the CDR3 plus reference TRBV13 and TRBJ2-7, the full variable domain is AAGVIQSPRHLIKEKRETATLKCYPIPRHDTVYWYQQGPGQDPQFLISFYEKMQSDKGSIPDRFSAQQFSDYHSELNMSSLELGDSALYFCASSDLTDSYEQYFGPGTRLTVT.

CDR3 sequence: CASSYYAGTSSNQPQHF. CDR3 DNA: TGTGCCAGCAGTTACTACGCCGGGACTTCTAGCAATCAGCCCCAGCATTTT. The rearrangement links TRBV6-6 to TRBJ1-5, with D possibly TRBD1 on 5 matching bases. V lost 1 base and J lost 0, with 13 bases in between. The CDR3 covers 17 residues. In germline, CDR1 is MNHNY, CDR2 SVGAGI (reference sequence).

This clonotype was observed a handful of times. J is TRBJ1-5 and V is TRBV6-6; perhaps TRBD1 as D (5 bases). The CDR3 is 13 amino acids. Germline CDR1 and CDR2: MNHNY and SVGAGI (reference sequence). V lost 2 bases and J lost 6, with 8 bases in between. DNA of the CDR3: TGTGCCAGCAGTTACGACGGGGCTCAGCCCCAGCATTTT. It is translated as CASSYDGAQPQHF.

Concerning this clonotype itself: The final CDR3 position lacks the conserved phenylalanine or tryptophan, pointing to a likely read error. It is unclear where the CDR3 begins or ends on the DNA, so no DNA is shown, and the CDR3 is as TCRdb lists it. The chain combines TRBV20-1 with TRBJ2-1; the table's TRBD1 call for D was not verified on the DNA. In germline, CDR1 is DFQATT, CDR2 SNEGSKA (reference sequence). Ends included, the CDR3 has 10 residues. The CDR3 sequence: CSAPQGVGHI.

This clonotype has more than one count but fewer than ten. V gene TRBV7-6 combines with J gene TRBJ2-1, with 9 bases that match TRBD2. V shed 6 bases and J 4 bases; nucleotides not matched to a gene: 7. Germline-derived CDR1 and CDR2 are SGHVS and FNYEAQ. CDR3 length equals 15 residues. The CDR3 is CASRKSGGTYNEQFF. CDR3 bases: TGTGCCAGCAGAAAAAGCGGGGGGACTTACAATGAGCAGTTCTTC.

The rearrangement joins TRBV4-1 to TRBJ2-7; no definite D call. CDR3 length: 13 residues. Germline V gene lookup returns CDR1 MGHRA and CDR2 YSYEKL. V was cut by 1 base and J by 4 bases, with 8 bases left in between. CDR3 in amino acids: CASSQVSPYEQYF. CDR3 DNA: TGCGCCAGCAGCCAAGTATCGCCGTACGAGCAGTACTTC.

The CDR3 is CARSPRRRAPWETQYF. CDR3 nucleotides: TGTGCCAGAAGCCCGCGTAGGAGGGCCCCGTGGGAGACCCAGTACTTC. The rearrangement joins TRBV5-3 to TRBJ2-5, with TRBD2 as a possible D gene (6 bases). Being an ORF, TRBV5-3 has a function that is uncertain. The V end was cut by 4 bases, the J end by 5 bases, with 21 bases between. The CDR3 is 16 amino acids.